These 7 T cell receptor beta chains were all obtained from the same sample, sequenced in a study of cytomegalovirus exposure and HLA in healthy donors. Primers: 60 Vbeta forward and 13 Jbeta reverse. The repertoire was sequenced with immunoSEQ multiplex PCR; TCRdb's copy has only in-frame clones and lacks some. Among 40,000 to 55,000 clones, approximately 72% were seen once, and the ten largest hold 9.1%. The sample comprised PBMCs. The receptor set was obtained from a woman aged 50 to 60 in good health and CMV-seronegative.

This chain links TRBV5-1 with TRBJ2-5, with D possibly being TRBD2 (5 bases). V lost 0 bases and J lost 2, with 11 bases in between. This CDR3 contains 15 residues. CDR1 is SGHRS and CDR2 is YFSETQ in the germline V gene. CDR3 residues: CASSLAEGRQETQYF. The CDR3, as DNA: TGCGCCAGCAGCTTGGCCGAGGGTAGGCAAGAGACCCAGTACTTC.

The V and J genes are TRBV6-5 and TRBJ1-6; 9 bases are shared with TRBD1. V shed 6 bases, J shed 10 bases, and the junction held 7 bases outside the gene matches. The germline gives CDR1 MNHEY, CDR2 SVGAGI. There are 14 residues in the CDR3. CDR3 DNA sequence: TGTGCCAGCAGCCCCGGGACAGGGCGATCACCCCTCCACTTT. It specifies CASSPGTGRSPLHF.

V usage is TRBV4-2 and J usage is TRBJ2-1, with D perhaps matching TRBD2 (7 bases). V lost 2 bases and J 7 bases, leaving 18 bases between the germline ends. The length of the CDR3 is 16 residues. In germline, CDR1 is LGHNA, CDR2 YNFKEQ. The CDR3 region is CASSQPRARGGNEQFF. The CDR3 nucleotides are TGTGCCAGCAGCCAACCCAGGGCGAGGGGGGGGAATGAGCAGTTCTTC.

This clone was recorded only once. V gene TRBV28 combines with J gene TRBJ1-3; D is possibly TRBD1 (5 bases). Germline V gives CDR1 MDHEN, CDR2 SYDVKM. The CDR3 spans 12 residues. The germline V and J ends were trimmed by 6 bases and 4 bases, with 7 bases remaining between them. The CDR3 bases are TGTGCCAGCAGCCGACAGGGAAACACCATATATTTT. Protein sequence: CASSRQGNTIYF.

The chain joins TRBV7-9 to TRBJ2-7, with D possibly TRBD2 on 5 matching bases. Germline loops: CDR1 SEHNR, CDR2 FQNEAQ (reference sequence). The CDR3 loop spans 13 amino acids. Deletions cut 5 bases from V and 0 bases from J, with 8 bases between. DNA of the CDR3: TGTGCCAGCAGCCCCGGGAACTCCTACGAGCAGTACTTC. Protein product: CASSPGNSYEQYF.

This clone was seen more than once but under ten times. V is TRBV7-8 and J is TRBJ1-6; tentatively, D is TRBD1 (6 bases). The CDR3 length is 15 residues. The V end lost 5 bases, the J end lost 5 bases, and 13 bases lay between the germline ends. CDR1 is SGHVS, CDR2 FQNEAQ, per germline. The CDR3 DNA is TGTGCCAGCAGCCGCGGACAGTTGGATAATTCACCCCTCCACTTT. This translates into CASSRGQLDNSPLHF.

This chain uses TRBV11-2 with TRBJ2-3; D unclear. The germline CDR1 and CDR2 sequences are SGHAT and FQNNGV. The CDR3 runs 12 residues. V was trimmed by 1 base and J by 5 bases, leaving 4 bases between them. CDR3 region: CASSLGRDTQYF. The DNA of the CDR3 is TGTGCCAGCAGCTTAGGGAGAGATACGCAGTATTTT.